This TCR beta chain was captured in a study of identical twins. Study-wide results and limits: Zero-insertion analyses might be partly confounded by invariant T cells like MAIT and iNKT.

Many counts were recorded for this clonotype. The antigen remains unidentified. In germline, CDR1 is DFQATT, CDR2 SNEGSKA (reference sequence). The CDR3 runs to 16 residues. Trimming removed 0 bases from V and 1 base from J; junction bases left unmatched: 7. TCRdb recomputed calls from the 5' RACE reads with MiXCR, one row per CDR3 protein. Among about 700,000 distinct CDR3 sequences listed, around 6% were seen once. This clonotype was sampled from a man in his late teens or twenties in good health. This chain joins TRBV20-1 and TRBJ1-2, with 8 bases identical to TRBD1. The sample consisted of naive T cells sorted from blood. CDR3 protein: CSARDRGTGLNYGYTF. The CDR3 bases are TGCAGTGCTAGAGATCGTGGGACAGGTCTTAACTATGGCTACACCTTC.